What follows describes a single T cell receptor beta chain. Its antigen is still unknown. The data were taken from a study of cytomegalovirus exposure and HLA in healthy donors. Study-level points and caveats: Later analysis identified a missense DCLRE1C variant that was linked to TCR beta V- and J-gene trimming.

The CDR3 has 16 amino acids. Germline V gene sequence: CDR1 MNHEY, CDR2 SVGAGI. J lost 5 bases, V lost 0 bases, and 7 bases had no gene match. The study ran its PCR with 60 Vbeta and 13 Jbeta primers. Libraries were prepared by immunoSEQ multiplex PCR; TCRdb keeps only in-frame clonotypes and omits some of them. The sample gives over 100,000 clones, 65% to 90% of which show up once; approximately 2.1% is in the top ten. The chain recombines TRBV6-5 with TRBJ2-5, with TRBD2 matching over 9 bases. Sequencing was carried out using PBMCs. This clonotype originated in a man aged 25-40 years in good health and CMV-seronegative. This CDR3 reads CASSYSAGGPWETQYF. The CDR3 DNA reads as TGTGCCAGCAGTTACTCGGCGGGGGGGCCTTGGGAGACCCAGTACTTC.